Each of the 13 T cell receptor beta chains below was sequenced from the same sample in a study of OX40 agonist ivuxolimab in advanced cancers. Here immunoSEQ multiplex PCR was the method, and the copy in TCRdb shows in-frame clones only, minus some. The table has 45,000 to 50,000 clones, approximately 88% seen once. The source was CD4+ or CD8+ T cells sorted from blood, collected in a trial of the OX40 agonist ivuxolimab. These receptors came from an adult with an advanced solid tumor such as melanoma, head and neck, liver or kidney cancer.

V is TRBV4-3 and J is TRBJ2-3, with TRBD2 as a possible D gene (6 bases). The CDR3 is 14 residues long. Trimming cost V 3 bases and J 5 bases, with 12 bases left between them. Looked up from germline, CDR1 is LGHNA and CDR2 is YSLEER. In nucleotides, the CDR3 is TGCGCCAGCAGCCATGGTGGGAGGAAAGATACGCAGTATTTT. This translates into CASSHGGRKDTQYF.

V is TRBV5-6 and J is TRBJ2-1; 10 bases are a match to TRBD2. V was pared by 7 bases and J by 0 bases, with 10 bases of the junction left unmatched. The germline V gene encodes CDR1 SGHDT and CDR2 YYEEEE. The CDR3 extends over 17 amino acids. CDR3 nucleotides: TGTGCCAGCTGGGGTAGCGGGGGGCCCAGCTCCTACAATGAGCAGTTCTTC. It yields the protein CASWGSGGPSSYNEQFF.

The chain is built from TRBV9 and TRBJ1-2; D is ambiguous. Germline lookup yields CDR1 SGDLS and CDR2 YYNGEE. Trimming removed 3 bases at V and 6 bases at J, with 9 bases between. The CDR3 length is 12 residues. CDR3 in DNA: TGTGCCAGCAGCGGACGGCCGAATGGCTACACCTTC. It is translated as CASSGRPNGYTF.

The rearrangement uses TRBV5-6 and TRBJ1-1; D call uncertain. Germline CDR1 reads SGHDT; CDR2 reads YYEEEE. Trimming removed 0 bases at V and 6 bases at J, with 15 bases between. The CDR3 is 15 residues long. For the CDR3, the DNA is TGTGCCAGCAGCTTGGCCGAACACCCGCCGGCTGAAGCTTTCTTT. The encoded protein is CASSLAEHPPAEAFF.

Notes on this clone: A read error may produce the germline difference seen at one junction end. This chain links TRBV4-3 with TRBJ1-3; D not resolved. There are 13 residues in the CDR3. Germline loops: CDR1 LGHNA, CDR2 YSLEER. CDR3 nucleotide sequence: TGCGCCAGCAGCCAGGACCTCAGCGGGTGGTACCATTTT. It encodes CASSQDLSGWYHF.

The CDR3 loop is CASSSQAYEQYF. The CDR3 DNA reads as TGTGCCAGCAGCTCACAGGCGTACGAGCAGTACTTC. This chain joins TRBV7-9 and TRBJ2-7; D is possibly TRBD1 (5 bases). Germline V gene lookup returns CDR1 SEHNR and CDR2 FQNEAQ (reference sequence). The CDR3 spans 12 residues. Deletions cut 4 bases from V and 4 bases from J, with 8 bases between.

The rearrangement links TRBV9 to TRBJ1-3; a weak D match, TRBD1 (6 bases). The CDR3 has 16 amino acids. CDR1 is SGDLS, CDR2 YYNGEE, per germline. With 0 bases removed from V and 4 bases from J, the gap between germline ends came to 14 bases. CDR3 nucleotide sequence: TGTGCCAGCAGCGTAGCCATACAGGGTCCGGGAAACACCATATATTTT. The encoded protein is CASSVAIQGPGNTIYF.

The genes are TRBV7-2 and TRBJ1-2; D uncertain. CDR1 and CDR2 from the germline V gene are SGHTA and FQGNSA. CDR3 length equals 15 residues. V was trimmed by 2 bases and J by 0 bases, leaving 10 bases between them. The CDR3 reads CASSLFQGPNYGYTF. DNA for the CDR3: TGTGCCAGCAGCTTATTTCAAGGACCTAACTATGGCTACACCTTC.

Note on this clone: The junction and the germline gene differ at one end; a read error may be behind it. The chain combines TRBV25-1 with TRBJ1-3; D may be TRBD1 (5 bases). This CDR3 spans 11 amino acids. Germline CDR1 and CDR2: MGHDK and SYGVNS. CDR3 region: CASSTDGTLNF. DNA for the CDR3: TGTGCCAGCAGTACCGACGGGACCTTGAATTTT.

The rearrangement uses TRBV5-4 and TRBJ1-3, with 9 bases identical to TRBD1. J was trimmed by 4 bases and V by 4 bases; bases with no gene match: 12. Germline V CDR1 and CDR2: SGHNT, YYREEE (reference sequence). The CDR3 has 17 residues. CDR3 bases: TGTGCCAGCAGCCCGGCCCCCGGGACAGGGCACGGAAACACCATATATTTT. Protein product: CASSPAPGTGHGNTIYF. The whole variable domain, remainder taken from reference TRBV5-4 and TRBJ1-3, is ETGVTQSPTHLIKTRGQQVTLRCSSQSGHNTVSWYQQALGQGPQFIFQYYREEENGRGNFPPRFSGLQFPNYSSELNVNALELDDSALYLCASSPAPGTGHGNTIYFGEGSWLTVV.

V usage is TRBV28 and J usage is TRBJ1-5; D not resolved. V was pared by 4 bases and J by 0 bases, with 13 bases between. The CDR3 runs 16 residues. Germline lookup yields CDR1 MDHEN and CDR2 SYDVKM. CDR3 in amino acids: CASSSSIRYSNQPQHF. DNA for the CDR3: TGTGCCAGCAGTTCCTCTATCAGATATAGCAATCAGCCCCAGCATTTT.

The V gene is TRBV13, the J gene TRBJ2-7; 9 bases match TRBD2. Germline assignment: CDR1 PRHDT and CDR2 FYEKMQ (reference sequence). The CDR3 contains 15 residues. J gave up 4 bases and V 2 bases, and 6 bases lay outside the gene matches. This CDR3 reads CASSLLAGERYEQYF. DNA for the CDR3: TGTGCCAGCAGCTTATTAGCGGGAGAAAGGTACGAGCAGTACTTC.

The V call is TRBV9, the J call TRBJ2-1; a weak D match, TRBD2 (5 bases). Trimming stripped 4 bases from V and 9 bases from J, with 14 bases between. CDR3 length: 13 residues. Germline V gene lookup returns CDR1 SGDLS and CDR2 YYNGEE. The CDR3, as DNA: TGTGCCAGCAGCCACGGGTCCAGCGGTGAGCAGTTCTTC. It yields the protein CASSHGSSGEQFF.